The clone carrying this T cell receptor (beta chain) has a count of ten or more. Antigen specificity is unknown. The data derive from a study of siplizumab effects on memory and regulatory T cells. Study findings and constraints: The authors did not confirm suppressive function in proliferating Tregs from siplizumab cultures.

Per individual sample, approximately 100,000 TCR templates were assayed. TCRdb keeps only in-frame clones here, not all; method: immunoSEQ multiplex PCR. The top ten hold 0.65% to 0.8% of the sample, which has some 100,000 clones, approximately 90% seen once. This CDR3 is built from 14 residues. Per the germline V gene, CDR1 is SGHNT and CDR2 is YENEEA. V dropped 5 bases and J dropped 7; count of bases not matched to a gene: 10. The chain combines TRBV11-3 with TRBJ2-7, with 8 bases lining up with TRBD1. The clonotype was recovered from a human donor in good health. The sequencing input was Tregs sorted from blood. In DNA form, the CDR3 reads TGTGCCAGCAGCACATGGGACAGGAGAAAAGAGCAGTACTTC. This codes for CASSTWDRRKEQYF.